A single sample is the source of the 12 T cell receptor beta chains below, sequenced in a study of blood T cell repertoires in COVID-19. The repertoire was sequenced with immunoSEQ multiplex PCR; TCRdb's copy has only in-frame clones and lacks some. The data show 500,000 to 600,000 clones, roughly nine tenths seen once. Material: peripheral blood. The source is a woman aged 45-65 years with COVID-19, enrolled during active disease.

This chain uses TRBV19 with TRBJ2-7; D not certain. V was cut by 6 bases and J by 5 bases, with 23 bases left in between. Germline values: CDR1 LNHDA, CDR2 SQIVND (reference sequence). The length of the CDR3 is 16 residues. CDR3 DNA sequence: TGTGCCAGTAGGTCCACGGCCGGGTGGAGCGCCGACGAGCAGTACTTC. Translating gives CASRSTAGWSADEQYF.

The V gene is TRBV6-5, the J gene TRBJ1-1; TRBD1 might be the D (5 bases). V was clipped by 2 bases and J by 2 bases, with 12 bases between them. Per the germline V gene, CDR1 is MNHEY and CDR2 is SVGAGI. CDR3 length equals 15 residues. The CDR3 is CASSYGTLGNTEAFF. Here the CDR3 DNA reads TGTGCCAGCAGTTACGGGACTCTTGGAAACACTGAAGCTTTCTTT.

The rearrangement joins TRBV19 to TRBJ1-2; unclear D gene. The CDR3 runs 13 residues. Germline V gene data show CDR1 as LNHDA and CDR2 as SQIVND (reference sequence). V was pared by 1 base and J by 6 bases, with 9 bases between. The CDR3 protein is CASSIAPGNGYTF. The CDR3 bases are TGTGCCAGTAGTATAGCCCCCGGGAATGGCTACACCTTC.

The table lists this clone with a count of one. V is TRBV12-2 and J is TRBJ2-7; the D segment call TRBD2 is taken from the table without a DNA check. TRBV12-2 is a pseudogene segment. CDR3 length: 17 amino acids. The CDR3 DNA reads as TGTGCAAGTCGCTTAGAATATAGCGGGGGGCACTCCTACGAGCAGTACTTC. This gives the protein CASRLEYSGGHSYEQYF.

The gene calls are TRBV9 and TRBJ1-6, with D hard to call. The CDR3 consists of 11 residues. CDR1 is SGDLS and CDR2 is YYNGEE in the germline V gene. Trimming left V 7 bases short and J 6 bases short, with 5 bases between. The CDR3 loop reads CASGSNSPLHF. CDR3 nucleotides: TGTGCCAGCGGTAGTAATTCACCCCTCCACTTT.

The chain employs TRBV7-3 and TRBJ2-7, with D perhaps TRBD2 (6 bases). CDR1 is SGHTA, CDR2 FQGTGA, per germline. The CDR3 length is 17 residues. The germline V and J ends were trimmed by 4 bases and 2 bases, with 21 bases remaining between them. This chain's CDR3 is CASSSPSEVAVAYEQYF. As DNA, the CDR3 is TGTGCCAGCAGCTCCCCCTCCGAGGTAGCGGTCGCCTACGAGCAGTACTTC.

J is TRBJ2-5 and V is TRBV29-1; D remains ambiguous. CDR3 length: 13 amino acids. In germline, CDR1 is SQVTM, CDR2 ANQGSEA. Deletions cut 1 base from V and 2 bases from J, with 8 bases between. CDR3 in DNA: TGCAGCGTTGAAGGTTCCGTTCAAGAGACCCAGTACTTC. It yields the protein CSVEGSVQETQYF.

DNA for the CDR3: TGTGCCAGTAGTGATGACAAGAACACTGAAGCTTTCTTT. Protein: CASSDDKNTEAFF. The V and J genes are TRBV19 and TRBJ1-1; D not resolved. Germline CDR1 is LNHDA and CDR2 is SQIVND (reference sequence). The CDR3 has 13 residues. V lost 5 bases and J lost 1, with 8 bases in between.

The V and J genes are TRBV2 and TRBJ2-7, with 7 positions matching TRBD1. Per germline, CDR1 SNHLY and CDR2 FYNNEI. CDR3 length equals 14 residues. V shed 5 bases, J shed 2 bases, and the junction held 6 bases outside the gene matches. CDR3 sequence (DNA): TGTGCCAGCAGTAGCGACAGGGTCACCTACGAGCAGTACTTC. Translating it yields CASSSDRVTYEQYF.

This chain links TRBV14 with TRBJ1-1; no clear D. Germline CDR1 and CDR2: SGHDN and FVKESK. This CDR3 region has 16 residues. Trimming removed 0 bases at V and 1 base at J, with 12 bases between. The CDR3 reads CASSQDQRGGNTEAFF. The CDR3 DNA follows: TGTGCCAGCAGCCAAGATCAGCGTGGCGGGAACACTGAAGCTTTCTTT.

The chain employs TRBV5-4 and TRBJ2-7, with D tentatively TRBD2 (5 bases). Germline values: CDR1 SGHNT, CDR2 YYREEE (reference sequence). The CDR3 has 15 residues. Trimming removed 2 bases from V and 2 bases from J, with 14 bases in between. CDR3 protein: CASSFLGERAYEQYF. The CDR3 coding sequence is TGTGCCAGCAGCTTCTTGGGAGAACGAGCCTACGAGCAGTACTTC.

This chain connects TRBV12-3 or TRBV12-4 to TRBJ2-3; a weak D match, TRBD1 (6 bases). Trimming took off 5 bases at V and 6 bases at J, with 9 bases between the two ends. The CDR3 has 12 residues. The chain's CDR3 is CASSQGTDTQYF. The DNA of the CDR3 is TGTGCCAGCAGTCAGGGGACGGATACGCAGTATTTT.